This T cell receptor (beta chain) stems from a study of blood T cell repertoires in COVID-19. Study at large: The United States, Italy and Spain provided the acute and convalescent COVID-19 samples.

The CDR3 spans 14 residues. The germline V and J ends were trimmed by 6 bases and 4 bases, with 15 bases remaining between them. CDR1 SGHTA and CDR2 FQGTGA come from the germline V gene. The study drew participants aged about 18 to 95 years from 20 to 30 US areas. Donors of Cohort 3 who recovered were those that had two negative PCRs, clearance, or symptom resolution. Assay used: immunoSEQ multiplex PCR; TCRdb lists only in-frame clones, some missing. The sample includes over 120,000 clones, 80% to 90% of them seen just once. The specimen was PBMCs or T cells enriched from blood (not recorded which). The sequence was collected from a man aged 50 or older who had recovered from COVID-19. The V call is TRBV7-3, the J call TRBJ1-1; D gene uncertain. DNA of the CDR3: TGTGCCAGCAGGCCAAGTTGGTGGAGCACTGAAGCTTTCTTT. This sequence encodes CASRPSWWSTEAFF.